The 19 T cell receptor beta chains given below trace back to one sample, sequenced in a study of T cell repertoires in ileal Crohn's disease. Data came from immunoSEQ multiplex PCR; TCRdb stores just in-frame clones and leaves some out. The sample records 5,500 to 9,000 clones, 72% being singletons. Time point meaning: proximal margin of the surgical specimen (macroscopically non-inflamed). Input material: ileal tissue. These TCRs come from an adult with Crohn's disease.

Comments on this clone: The limits of the CDR3 on the DNA are not certain, so only TCRdb's listed CDR3 is given. The rearrangement uses TRBV5-1 and TRBJ2-1; the D call of TRBD2 is as the table states it, not checked on the DNA. Looked up from germline, CDR1 is SGHRS and CDR2 is YFSETQ. The CDR3 length is 14 residues, termini included. The CDR3 region is CASILASGMGEQFF.

This clone was seen a handful of times. CDR3 amino acids: CASSEPGPRGGNTEAFF. CDR3 nucleotide sequence: TGTGCCAGCAGCGAACCGGGCCCCCGAGGGGGCAACACTGAAGCTTTCTTT. V is TRBV6-4 and J is TRBJ1-1; TRBD1 matches 7 bases. Germline lookup yields CDR1 MRHNA and CDR2 SNTAGT. Unmatched junction bases numbered 15, after V lost 6 bases and J lost 2 bases. The length of the CDR3 is 17 residues.

In this sample, this clone is medium-sized. V usage is TRBV28 and J usage is TRBJ1-2; D is unresolved. The CDR3 has 13 amino acids. Looked up from germline, CDR1 is MDHEN and CDR2 is SYDVKM. Trimming cost V 4 bases and J 8 bases, with 14 bases left between them. CDR3: CASSSRMEEGYTF. The CDR3 nucleotides are TGTGCCAGCAGTTCCCGGATGGAGGAGGGCTACACCTTC.

This clone was found a few times. The chain carries TRBV11-2 and TRBJ2-3; D is perhaps TRBD1 (6 bases). V shed 5 bases and J shed 5 bases, with 14 bases lying between them. The germline V gene has CDR1 SGHAT and CDR2 FQNNGV. This CDR3 region has 14 residues. The CDR3 loop reads CASSPQTGKDTQYF. For the CDR3, the DNA is TGTGCCAGCAGCCCCCAGACAGGAAAAGATACGCAGTATTTT.

This clone was found a few times. The gene calls are TRBV7-2 and TRBJ1-2; 7 nucleotides line up with TRBD1. The CDR3 length is 15 residues. J gave up 3 bases and V 2 bases, and 6 bases lay outside the gene matches. CDR1 SGHTA and CDR2 FQGNSA come from the germline V gene. CDR3 coding DNA: TGTGCCAGCAGCTTACGGGAGGGGGCCCACTATGGCTACACCTTC. As protein: CASSLREGAHYGYTF.

By share, this clone counts as medium-sized. The chain recombines TRBV4-2 with TRBJ1-2; D remains ambiguous. CDR3 length equals 15 residues. The germline V gene encodes CDR1 LGHNA and CDR2 YNFKEQ. V dropped 2 bases and J dropped 3 bases, with 13 bases sitting between them. The CDR3 DNA reads as TGTGCCAGCAGCCAACCGGGAGGAATCGACTATGGCTACACCTTC. Encoded protein: CASSQPGGIDYGYTF.

V usage is TRBV5-1 and J usage is TRBJ1-1; 7 bases match TRBD1. The CDR3 covers 17 residues. Germline V lookup: CDR1 SGHRS, CDR2 YFSETQ. The V segment lost 2 bases and the J segment 0 bases; nucleotides outside the gene matches: 10. The CDR3 DNA reads TGCGCCAGCAGCTTCGGGCAGGGGGTTATTCTGAACACTGAAGCTTTCTTT. This gives the protein CASSFGQGVILNTEAFF.

This clone was counted between two and nine times. V gene TRBV5-1 combines with J gene TRBJ1-3; TRBD1 might be the D (5 bases). The CDR3 extends over 16 amino acids. V shed 2 bases and J shed 0 bases, with 12 bases lying between them. In germline, CDR1 is SGHRS, CDR2 YFSETQ. The CDR3 bases are TGCGCCAGCAGCTTCGTCGGGGCCACCTCTGGAAACACCATATATTTT. Protein product: CASSFVGATSGNTIYF.

For this clone: Other DNA sequences in this sample translate to the same CDR3. The chain has TRBV6-5 and TRBJ1-5, with D uncertain. Trimming shortened V by 6 bases and J by 1 base, and 7 bases separated the two germline ends. Germline assignment: CDR1 MNHEY and CDR2 SVGAGI. The CDR3 contains 13 residues. The CDR3 reads CASSLDSNQPQHF. Written as DNA, the CDR3 is TGTGCCAGCAGCCTCGACAGCAATCAGCCCCAGCATTTT.

V is TRBV29-1 and J is TRBJ2-3; no clear D. V shed 2 bases and J shed 1 base, with 7 bases lying between them. Germline V CDR1 and CDR2: SQVTM, ANQGSEA. The CDR3 covers 13 residues. CDR3 nucleotide sequence: TGCAGCGTTGAAAGGCAAGGCACAGATACGCAGTATTTT. This encodes CSVERQGTDTQYF.

The V gene is TRBV6-5, the J gene TRBJ2-3; 8 nucleotides align to TRBD2. The junction had 6 bases not matched to a gene; V was cut back by 6 bases and J by 1 base. This CDR3 is built from 15 residues. Germline CDR1 MNHEY, CDR2 SVGAGI. CDR3 amino acids: CASRLGTRGTDTQYF. As DNA, the CDR3 is TGTGCCAGCAGGCTCGGGACTAGGGGCACAGATACGCAGTATTTT.

The chain uses TRBV5-4 and TRBJ2-2; 10 bases agree with TRBD2. The ends lost 3 bases at V and 2 bases at J; junction bases unmatched: 7. CDR3 length: 17 residues. Per the germline V gene, CDR1 is SGHNT and CDR2 is YYREEE (reference sequence). In DNA form, the CDR3 reads TGTGCCAGCAGCTCGGTTACTAGCGGGAAAAACACCGGGGAGCTGTTTTTT. Amino acid sequence: CASSSVTSGKNTGELFF.

There are a few counts of this clone. V is TRBV2 and J is TRBJ2-5; tentatively, D is TRBD1 (5 bases). Trimming took off 6 bases at V and 1 base at J, with 9 bases between the two ends. The CDR3 sequence is 13 residues long. The germline V gene encodes CDR1 SNHLY and CDR2 FYNNEI. CDR3 DNA sequence: TGTGCCAGCAGCCAGGGTCCCCAAGAGACCCAGTACTTC. Protein sequence: CASSQGPQETQYF.

This clone was detected a few times. V gene TRBV5-1 combines with J gene TRBJ2-7, with D uncertain. Trimming removed 0 bases from V and 4 bases from J, with 20 bases in between. Germline CDR1 SGHRS, CDR2 YFSETQ. The CDR3 is 17 residues long. The CDR3 loop is CASSLGGGKDNLYEQYF. CDR3 in DNA: TGCGCCAGCAGCTTGGGGGGTGGGAAGGATAACCTATACGAGCAGTACTTC.

The genes are TRBV28 and TRBJ2-2; TRBD1 is a possible D gene (6 bases). The V gene lost 3 bases and the J gene lost 5 bases, with 10 bases spanning the gap. Germline values: CDR1 MDHEN, CDR2 SYDVKM. The CDR3 loop spans 14 amino acids. The CDR3 spells CASSFTGLTGELFF. DNA of the CDR3: TGTGCCAGCAGTTTTACAGGGTTGACCGGGGAGCTGTTTTTT.

The rearrangement links TRBV28 to TRBJ1-2; 9 nucleotides match TRBD1. The CDR3 runs to 14 residues. Looked up from germline, CDR1 is MDHEN and CDR2 is SYDVKM. V was pared by 8 bases and J by 6 bases, with 10 bases of the junction left unmatched. CDR3: CASHWTGDINGYTF. The CDR3 nucleotides read TGTGCCAGCCACTGGACAGGGGACATCAATGGCTACACCTTC.

This clone was seen a single time. The rearrangement links TRBV12-5 to TRBJ2-1; the D call may be TRBD1 or TRBD2 (6 bases each). The ends were cut back, 0 bases at V and 5 bases at J, with 11 bases in the middle. CDR1 and CDR2 (germline): LGHNT, FRNRAP. This CDR3 has 15 amino acids. The CDR3 DNA sequence: TGTGCTAGTGGTTTGGTATACGGGGGCCACAATGAGCAGTTCTTC. It codes for CASGLVYGGHNEQFF.

The V and J genes are TRBV7-9 and TRBJ1-1; D gene uncertain. V lost 5 bases, J lost 8 bases, and 9 bases lay in between. The germline CDR1 and CDR2 sequences are SEHNR and FQNEAQ (reference sequence). There are 11 residues in the CDR3. The CDR3: CASSQSREAFF. CDR3 coding DNA: TGTGCCAGCAGCCAGAGTAGAGAAGCTTTCTTT. Filled out from reference TRBV7-9 and TRBJ1-1, the complete variable domain reads DTGVSQNPRHKITKRGQNVTFRCDPISEHNRLYWYRQTLGQGPEFLTYFQNEAQLEKSRLLSDRFSAERPKGSFSTLEIQRTEQGDSAMYLCASSQSREAFFGQGTRLTVV.

The chain recombines TRBV7-8 with TRBJ2-5; D may be TRBD1 or TRBD2 (5 bases each). The CDR3 has 11 residues. The germline CDR1 and CDR2 sequences are SGHVS and FQNEAQ. Trimming shortened V by 4 bases and J by 5 bases, and 5 bases separated the two germline ends. The CDR3 DNA reads TGTGCCAGCAGCTGGGGGGAGACCCAGTACTTC. Its protein product is CASSWGETQYF.